One T cell receptor (beta chain) is described in this entry. The authors' processing: Reference gene primer amplification yielded estimated nucleated cell counts. The data were produced by immunoSEQ multiplex PCR, yet TCRdb's version contains in-frame clones alone and is incomplete. V and J calls and clone size are given by that table; D and trimming were obtained from the DNA. The sample holds 150,000 to 200,000 clones, approximately 83% seen once. The data are from a study of blood T cell repertoires in COVID-19. Turning to the study itself: Collection of acute and convalescent COVID-19 samples took place in the United States, Italy and Spain. T cells, B-cell-depleted T cells, or PBMCs provided the cDNA or gDNA that served as material.

Trimming shortened V by 1 base and J by 5 bases, and 15 bases separated the two germline ends. Germline V lookup: CDR1 SGHRS, CDR2 YFSETQ. The CDR3 loop spans 15 amino acids. The sample comprised peripheral blood. The chain combines TRBV5-1 with TRBJ2-5; the D gene is possibly TRBD1 (5 bases). This clonotype was sampled from a woman older than 75 with active or convalescent COVID-19. CDR3 loop: CASSLPGPLGETQYF. The CDR3 nucleotides are TGCGCCAGCAGCTTGCCAGGGCCTCTTGGGGAGACCCAGTACTTC. Together with reference TRBV5-1 and TRBJ2-5, the CDR3 gives the full variable domain: KAGVTQTPRYLIKTRGQQVTLSCSPISGHRSVSWYQQTPGQGLQFLFEYFSETQRNKGNFPGRFSGRQFSNSRSEMNVSTLELGDSALYLCASSLPGPLGETQYFGPGTRLLVL.